What follows are 28 T cell receptor beta chains derived from one specimen sequenced in a study of post-analysis software for immune sequencing data. Study-wide points: Elevated frequency relative to controls characterized 4 or 5 TRBV segments in patients, TRBV5-6, TRBV5-1 and TRBV20-1 among them.

Their cognate antigens are unknown. Unique molecular identifiers tagged the TCR beta cDNA libraries. MiXCR, applied by TCRdb to the PCR reads, yields one record per CDR3 protein. This table holds some 370,000 distinct CDR3 sequences, less than 40% found once. The specimen sequenced was blood. The receptor source for this set is a girl between 5 and 17 years old with multiple sclerosis.

This clonotype appeared a few times. This chain joins TRBV15 and TRBJ1-2; 9 bases fit TRBD1. The CDR3 runs 15 residues. The germline V gene has CDR1 LNHNV and CDR2 YYDKDF (reference sequence). With 1 base clipped from V and 2 bases from J, the junction kept 2 bases outside the gene matches. CDR3 amino acids: CATSRAGTGNYGYTF. In DNA form, the CDR3 reads TGTGCCACCAGCAGAGCCGGGACAGGGAACTATGGCTACACCTTC.

The chain employs TRBV12-3 or TRBV12-4 and TRBJ1-4, with D unclear. V shed 4 bases and J shed 8 bases, with 5 bases lying between them. This CDR3 region has 11 residues. CDR3 DNA: TGTGCCAGCAGTTCCCGGGAAAAACTGTTTTTT. Residues: CASSSREKLFF.

This chain links TRBV12-3 or TRBV12-4 with TRBJ1-2; 9 bases align to TRBD1. The trim removed 7 bases at V and 3 bases at J, leaving 12 bases unmatched. The CDR3 runs 16 residues. The CDR3 is CASNPLGQGIDYGYTF. CDR3 nucleotides: TGTGCCAGCAACCCCCTGGGACAGGGCATTGACTATGGCTACACCTTC.

This clonotype was counted a few times. This chain's CDR3 is CASSLGDRTDTQYF. CDR3 nucleotides: TGCGCCAGCAGCTTGGGGGACCGCACAGATACGCAGTATTTT. This sequence joins TRBV5-1 and TRBJ2-3; D may be TRBD1 or TRBD2 (5 bases each). The CDR3 extends over 14 amino acids. With 0 bases removed from V and 1 base from J, the gap between germline ends came to 6 bases. The germline V gene has CDR1 SGHRS and CDR2 YFSETQ.

This clonotype was seen more than once but under ten times. This sequence joins TRBV14 and TRBJ1-6; tentatively, D is TRBD1 (6 bases). The CDR3 contains 15 residues. V was trimmed by 0 bases and J by 7 bases, leaving 10 bases between them. Germline values: CDR1 SGHDN, CDR2 FVKESK. CDR3 protein: CASSQELQGNSPLHF. CDR3 coding DNA: TGTGCCAGCAGCCAAGAGCTCCAGGGGAATTCACCCCTCCACTTT. The full variable domain, completed using reference TRBV14 and TRBJ1-6, is EAGVTQFPSHSVIEKGQTVTLRCDPISGHDNLYWYRRVMGKEIKFLLHFVKESKQDESGMPNNRFLAERTGGTYSTLKVQPAELEDSGVYFCASSQELQGNSPLHFGNGTRLTVT.

This clonotype has more than one count but fewer than ten. This chain links TRBV3-1 with TRBJ1-2; D not certain. V lost 3 bases, J lost 8 bases, and 7 bases lay in between. The length of the CDR3 is 11 residues. Germline V lookup: CDR1 LGHDT, CDR2 YNNKEL (reference sequence). The CDR3 loop is CASSHGLGYTF. In DNA, the CDR3 is TGTGCCAGCAGCCACGGGCTGGGCTACACCTTC.

This clonotype is a singleton in its sample. The genes are TRBV3-1 and TRBJ1-1; D not resolved. V was shortened by 0 bases and J by 1 base, with 9 bases between the two germline ends. In germline, CDR1 is LGHDT, CDR2 YNNKEL (reference sequence). The CDR3 spans 15 residues. The CDR3: CASSQDIWRNTEAFF. The CDR3 nucleotides read TGTGCCAGCAGCCAAGATATCTGGCGGAACACTGAAGCTTTCTTT.

Here the CDR3 reads CASSGGSARETQYF. CDR3 coding DNA: TGTGCCAGCAGTGGAGGGTCGGCGAGGGAGACCCAGTACTTC. J is TRBJ2-7 and V is TRBV2, with D possibly TRBD2 on 5 matching bases. The J call may be faulty, since TRBJ2-5 better matches the DNA end. This CDR3 contains 14 residues. Germline V gives CDR1 SNHLY, CDR2 FYNNEI.

In its sample, this clonotype was seen a few times. CDR3 nucleotides: TGTGCCATCAGTGAACAGAGCAACAATGAGCAGTTCTTC. This encodes CAISEQSNNEQFF. The chain joins TRBV10-3 to TRBJ2-1, with no clear D. Germline V gene lookup returns CDR1 ENHRY and CDR2 SYGVKD. CDR3 size: 13 residues. The V and J ends lost 3 bases and 5 bases respectively, with 8 bases between them.

This clonotype occurred a few times. The chain's CDR3 is CASSSLATYEQYF. The CDR3 DNA follows: TGTGCCAGCAGTTCCTTAGCCACCTACGAGCAGTACTTC. V gene TRBV6-6 combines with J gene TRBJ2-7; no reliable D call. The length of the CDR3 is 13 residues. Trimming took off 4 bases at V and 2 bases at J, with 9 bases between the two ends. Germline V gene sequence: CDR1 MNHNY, CDR2 SVGAGI (reference sequence).

CDR3 coding DNA: TGCGCCAGCAGCCAACTAGCGGGGGCCTACAATGAGCAGTTCTTC. The encoded protein is CASSQLAGAYNEQFF. The rearrangement uses TRBV4-1 and TRBJ2-1; 10 nucleotides line up with TRBD2. V was pared by 2 bases and J by 2 bases, with 0 bases of the junction left unmatched. This CDR3 is 15 amino acids long. Per the germline V gene, CDR1 is MGHRA and CDR2 is YSYEKL.

This clonotype occurred a few times. This sequence joins TRBV20-1 and TRBJ2-3; D not resolved. CDR1 is DFQATT and CDR2 is SNEGSKA in the germline V gene (reference sequence). V dropped 5 bases and J dropped 1 base, with 16 bases sitting between them. The CDR3 consists of 15 residues. CDR3 amino acids: CSAENGEVGTDTQYF. The CDR3, as DNA: TGCAGTGCTGAAAATGGGGAAGTGGGCACAGATACGCAGTATTTT.

On this clonotype itself: One junction end disagrees with the germline gene, perhaps due to a read error. The J gene is TRBJ1-1, the V gene TRBV6-5; TRBD1 might be the D (6 bases). The CDR3 spans 16 residues. The germline gives CDR1 MNHEY, CDR2 SVGAGI. CDR3 sequence: CASSSQPGGGNAEAFF. DNA of the CDR3: TGTGCCAGCAGTTCCCAACCCGGGGGCGGGAACGCTGAAGCTTTCTTT.

The V and J genes are TRBV24-1 and TRBJ2-7; D remains unclear. Trimming cost V 3 bases and J 5 bases, with 10 bases left between them. Per germline, CDR1 KGHDR and CDR2 SFDVKD. CDR3 size: 13 residues. The CDR3 sequence is CATSDPYINEQYF. The CDR3 coding sequence is TGTGCCACCAGTGATCCTTACATCAACGAGCAGTACTTC.

The gene calls are TRBV29-1 and TRBJ2-3; 8 nucleotides agree with TRBD2. J lost 4 bases, V lost 0 bases, and 9 bases had no gene match. CDR1 and CDR2 from the germline V gene are SQVTM and ANQGSEA. There are 16 residues in the CDR3. The CDR3 DNA sequence: TGCAGCGTTGAAGAAGGGATAGCGGGGATCCCAGATACGCAGTATTTT. It yields the protein CSVEEGIAGIPDTQYF.

The chain has TRBV29-1 and TRBJ2-1; unclear D gene. The CDR3 has 13 residues. Germline values: CDR1 SQVTM, CDR2 ANQGSEA. The V end lost 0 bases, the J end lost 4 bases, and 7 bases lay between the germline ends. Here the CDR3 reads CSVEDGSYNEQFF. The CDR3 nucleotides read TGCAGCGTTGAAGATGGTTCGTACAATGAGCAGTTCTTC.

The V gene is TRBV28, the J gene TRBJ1-1; perhaps TRBD1 as D (5 bases). The CDR3 has 11 amino acids. The V gene's germline CDR1 is MDHEN and CDR2 SYDVKM. Trimming removed 8 bases from V and 6 bases from J, with 10 bases in between. The CDR3 is CASAGGAEAFF. The CDR3 coding sequence is TGTGCCAGCGCCGGGGGGGCTGAAGCTTTCTTT.

This clonotype was observed a few times. This may be a read error: a much more frequent sequence differs by one nucleotide. V is TRBV29-1 and J is TRBJ2-3; the D gene could be TRBD1 or TRBD2 (5 bases each). There are 15 residues in the CDR3. Germline V CDR1 and CDR2: SQVTM, ANQGSEA. V was pared by 5 bases and J by 2 bases, with 17 bases between. CDR3 residues: CSVTHPGPTTDTQYF. The CDR3 DNA reads as TGCAGCGTTACCCACCCGGGACCGACCACAGATACGCAGTATTTT.

This sequence joins TRBV20-1 and TRBJ2-1; D may correspond to TRBD1 or TRBD2 (7 bases each). CDR3 length: 14 amino acids. V shed 6 bases and J shed 4 bases, with 16 bases lying between them. Per germline, CDR1 DFQATT and CDR2 SNEGSKA (reference sequence). The DNA of the CDR3 is TGCAGTGCAGCGGGACAGTCATTTTACAATGAGCAGTTCTTC. Amino acids: CSAAGQSFYNEQFF.

The chain recombines TRBV10-3 with TRBJ2-3; D may correspond to TRBD1 or TRBD2 (6 bases each). The germline V gene has CDR1 ENHRY and CDR2 SYGVKD. The CDR3 runs to 18 residues. With 5 bases removed from V and 5 bases from J, the gap between germline ends came to 26 bases. The CDR3 DNA is TGTGCCATCAGTCCCCACGGGGGCCAGGGGCCGGGGGAAGATACGCAGTATTTT. It codes for CAISPHGGQGPGEDTQYF.

This sequence joins TRBV11-2 and TRBJ1-6; 7 nucleotides line up with TRBD1. This CDR3 contains 17 residues. Germline V gene sequence: CDR1 SGHAT, CDR2 FQNNGV. V was pared by 5 bases and J by 1 base, with 8 bases of the junction left unmatched. The CDR3 nucleotides read TGTGCCAGCAGCAAACCGACAGGGCGGTCCTATAATTCACCCCTCCACTTT. It specifies CASSKPTGRSYNSPLHF. The full variable domain, in which reference TRBV11-2 and TRBJ1-6 provide the parts outside the CDR3, is EAGVAQSPRYKIIEKRQSVAFWCNPISGHATLYWYQQILGQGPKLLIQFQNNGVVDDSQLPKDRFSAERLKGVDSTLKIQPAKLEDSAVYLCASSKPTGRSYNSPLHFGNGTRLTVT.

J is TRBJ1-1 and V is TRBV5-1; 10 bases align to TRBD1. V lost 6 bases and J lost 3; bases outside the gene matches: 8. The length of the CDR3 is 15 residues. From germline, CDR1 is SGHRS and CDR2 YFSETQ. This CDR3 reads CASTLTGGAYTEAFF. The DNA of the CDR3 is TGCGCCAGCACATTGACAGGGGGCGCATACACTGAAGCTTTCTTT.

The chain couples TRBV6-5 to TRBJ2-3; 7 bases match TRBD1. V dropped 0 bases and J dropped 10; count of bases not matched to a gene: 16. CDR3 length equals 17 residues. Per germline, CDR1 MNHEY and CDR2 SVGAGI. The CDR3 DNA sequence: TGTGCCAGCAGTTACTCGATGGGTCAGGGGGTAACTGATGCGCAGTATTTT. Amino acid sequence: CASSYSMGQGVTDAQYF.

This clonotype was seen a few times. The rearrangement uses TRBV7-3 and TRBJ1-1; D is uncertain. The CDR3 is 13 residues long. CDR1 and CDR2 (germline): SGHTA, FQGTGA. V lost 3 bases and J 3 bases, leaving 8 bases between the germline ends. This CDR3 is CASSFGMDTEAFF. CDR3 nucleotides: TGTGCCAGCAGCTTTGGAATGGACACTGAAGCTTTCTTT. Supplemented by reference TRBV7-3 and TRBJ1-1, the full variable domain reads GAGVSQTPSNKVTEKGKYVELRCDPISGHTALYWYRQSLGQGPEFLIYFQGTGAADDSGLPNDRFFAVRPEGSVSTLKIQRTERGDSAVYLCASSFGMDTEAFFGQGTRLTVV.

This clonotype was counted only a few times. This chain links TRBV7-9 with TRBJ2-5; 12 bases line up with TRBD2. Trimming took 5 bases from V and 5 from J; bases not matched to a gene: 6. This CDR3 is built from 15 residues. Germline lookup yields CDR1 SEHNR and CDR2 FQNEAQ (reference sequence). In nucleotides, the CDR3 is TGTGCCAGCAGCACCCGACTAGCGGGGGTGGAGACCCAGTACTTC. Its protein is CASSTRLAGVETQYF. Drawing the rest from reference TRBV7-9 and TRBJ2-5, the complete variable domain is DTGVSQNPRHKITKRGQNVTFRCDPISEHNRLYWYRQTLGQGPEFLTYFQNEAQLEKSRLLSDRFSAERPKGSFSTLEIQRTEQGDSAMYLCASSTRLAGVETQYFGPGTRLLVL.

This rearrangement joins TRBV6-5 to TRBJ2-7, with no clear D. Between the trimmed V and J ends, which lost 7 bases and 5 bases, there was a span of 6 bases. This CDR3 spans 10 amino acids. CDR1 and CDR2 from the germline V gene are MNHEY and SVGAGI. Here the CDR3 DNA reads TGTGCCAGCAAGACCGACGAGCAGTACTTC. This encodes CASKTDEQYF.

J is TRBJ1-4 and V is TRBV7-9; possible D gene TRBD1, 5 bases. V gave up 3 bases and J gave up 6 bases, with 14 bases separating them. CDR3 size: 15 residues. From germline, CDR1 is SEHNR and CDR2 FQNEAQ (reference sequence). The CDR3 sequence: CASSFLFSRDEKLFF. Written as DNA, the CDR3 is TGTGCCAGCAGCTTTCTTTTTTCCAGGGATGAAAAACTGTTTTTT.

The V and J genes are TRBV11-2 and TRBJ2-5, with D possibly being TRBD2 (5 bases). The germline V and J ends were trimmed by 1 base and 7 bases, with 7 bases remaining between them. The CDR3 length is 12 residues. Germline CDR1 is SGHAT and CDR2 is FQNNGV. The CDR3 here is CASSLVEGTQYF. The CDR3 DNA reads TGTGCCAGCAGCTTAGTTGAGGGGACCCAGTACTTC.